This is a list of T cell receptor beta chains from one sample in a study of blood T cell repertoires in COVID-19. Profiling relied on immunoSEQ multiplex PCR, and the TCRdb table lists in-frame clones only, not all of them. Of about 140,000 clones listed, about 80% were seen once; the top ten hold 3% to 4.5%. The sequenced sample was peripheral blood. The receptors stem from a woman in her fifties or sixties with acute or convalescent COVID-19. CDR3s include the opening cysteine and the closing phenylalanine or tryptophan. The order of the fields is V gene, D gene, J gene, clone size, CDR3 protein, CDR3 DNA. A D gene is named only where the DNA matches it firmly. Expanded clones are given a class, and other clones once, few, many or no size at all.

TRBV3-1/TRBV3-2,NA,TRBJ2-2,NA,CASSHRRGAPGELFF,TGTGCCAGCAGCCACAGACGGGGGGCGCCCGGGGAGCTGTTTTTT
TRBV27,NA,TRBJ1-3,NA,CASSLAGEAGNTIYF,TGTGCCAGCAGTTTAGCAGGGGAAGCTGGAAACACCATATATTTT
TRBV19,NA,TRBJ1-6,NA,CASSIASNTNYSPLHF,TGTGCCAGTAGTATAGCGAGTAATACGAACTATTCACCCCTCCACTTT
TRBV5-1,NA,TRBJ1-1,NA,CASSGQGRDTEAFF,TGCGCCAGCAGCGGCCAGGGGAGGGACACTGAAGCTTTCTTT
TRBV18,NA,TRBJ1-4,NA,CASSPVLAGREKLFF,TGTGCCAGCTCACCAGTTTTGGCAGGGAGGGAAAAACTGTTTTTT
TRBV29-1,TRBD1,TRBJ2-5,NA,CSALTGQGLQETQYF,TGCAGCGCATTGACGGGACAGGGGCTCCAAGAGACCCAGTACTTC
TRBV12-3/TRBV12-4,NA,TRBJ2-4,NA,CASSLGLQNIQYF,TGTGCCAGCAGTTTAGGGCTCCAAAACATTCAGTACTTC
TRBV2,TRBD2,TRBJ2-3,NA,CASSPTSGPTDTQYF,TGTGCCAGCAGTCCTACTAGCGGCCCCACAGATACGCAGTATTTT
TRBV11-3,TRBD2,TRBJ2-7,NA,CASSLEGGSYEQYF,TGTGCCAGCAGCTTAGAGGGGGGGTCCTACGAGCAGTACTTC
TRBV7-8,NA,TRBJ1-1,NA,CASSFSEGNTEAFF,TGTGCCAGCAGCTTCTCGGAGGGGAACACTGAAGCTTTCTTT
TRBV28,TRBD2,TRBJ2-2,NA,CASSPGLAGANTGELFF,TGTGCCAGCAGTCCGGGACTAGCGGGAGCGAACACCGGGGAGCTGTTTTTT
TRBV30,TRBD1,TRBJ2-3,NA,CAKDRGRLGTDTQYF,TGTGCCAAAGACAGGGGGCGACTGGGTACAGATACGCAGTATTTT
TRBV5-1,NA,TRBJ2-7,NA,CASSLDNLSRYEQYF,TGCGCCAGCAGCTTGGACAACCTTTCCCGTTACGAGCAGTACTTC
TRBV7-9,TRBD2,TRBJ2-1,once,CASSGGTRSYNEQFF,TGTGCCAGCAGCGGCGGGACTAGGAGCTACAATGAGCAGTTCTTC
TRBV30,NA,TRBJ2-4,NA,CAWSGTDLLAKNIQYF,TGTGCCTGGAGTGGGACAGACCTCCTAGCCAAAAACATTCAGTACTTC
TRBV18,NA,TRBJ2-7,NA,CASSPGGSGEQYF,TGTGCCAGCTCACCGGGAGGTTCCGGGGAGCAGTACTTC
TRBV19,TRBD1,TRBJ1-5,NA,CASRVTGGRGQPQHF,TGTGCCAGTAGAGTCACAGGGGGCAGAGGTCAGCCCCAGCATTTT
TRBV11-1,TRBD2,TRBJ2-1,NA,CASSPRAGGPYNEQVF,TGTGCCAGCAGCCCCCGAGCGGGAGGGCCCTACAATGAGCAGGTCTTC
TRBV10-3,NA,TRBJ1-2,NA,CAISDKQNNYGYTF,TGTGCCATCAGTGATAAACAGAATAACTATGGCTACACCTTC
TRBV5-1,TRBD1,TRBJ1-5,NA,CASSPGQGNQPQHF,TGCGCCAGCAGCCCAGGACAGGGAAATCAGCCCCAGCATTTT
TRBV27,NA,TRBJ2-7,NA,CASSLTGAEGVQYF,TGTGCCAGCAGTTTAACCGGGGCGGAGGGAGTGCAGTACTTC
TRBV7-3,NA,TRBJ2-5,NA,CASSLDKEETQYF,TGTGCCAGCAGCCTTGACAAGGAAGAGACCCAGTACTTC
TRBV7-6,TRBD2,TRBJ2-5,NA,CASSLGLAGVHGETQYF,TGTGCCAGCAGCCTAGGACTAGCGGGAGTACATGGCGAGACCCAGTACTTC
TRBV6-1,TRBD1,TRBJ2-3,NA,CASSEVNRRTGGIDTQYF,TGTGCCAGCAGTGAAGTAAATCGACGGACAGGGGGCATAGATACGCAGTATTTT
TRBV28,NA,TRBJ1-1,once,CASCPPGNTEAFF,TGTGCCAGTTGCCCTCCAGGGAACACTGAAGCTTTCTTT
TRBV5-8,TRBD2,TRBJ2-3,NA,CASRIRLAGVTNTQYF,TGTGCCAGCAGGATTAGACTAGCGGGAGTTACAAATACGCAGTATTTT
TRBV18,TRBD2,TRBJ2-7,once,CASSPLAGEYEQYF,TGTGCCAGCTCACCCTTAGCGGGAGAGTACGAGCAGTACTTC
TRBV12-3/TRBV12-4,NA,TRBJ2-7,NA,CASSPRGYEQYF,TGTGCCAGCAGCCCAAGAGGGTACGAGCAGTACTTC
TRBV5-8,TRBD2,TRBJ2-1,NA,CASSSGTTYNEQFF,TGTGCCAGCAGTTCCGGGACTACCTACAATGAGCAGTTCTTC